This T cell receptor (beta chain) was captured by sequencing in a study of blood T cell repertoires in COVID-19. At the level of the study: From T cells, B-cell-depleted T cells, or PBMCs came the material, which was cDNA or gDNA.

Between the trimmed V and J ends, which lost 5 bases and 6 bases, there was a span of 12 bases. The CDR3 is made up of 13 amino acids. The V gene's germline CDR1 is MNHEY and CDR2 SVGAGI. Patients in Seattle were enrolled during active infection, then followed longitudinally. In the original analysis: Reference gene primers were amplified, and this amplification served to estimate nucleated cell counts. Produced via immunoSEQ multiplex PCR; TCRdb's table is partial and in-frame only. The V and J calls and clone size come from that table; D and trimming were worked out from the DNA. The sample includes 250,000 to 350,000 clones, approximately 83% seen only once; the top ten take around 16%.

The gene calls are TRBV6-5 and TRBJ2-3; D unresolved. This TCR came from a person aged 70 to 79 with COVID-19, enrolled during active disease. The material sequenced was peripheral blood. The CDR3 loop is CASSPPGVDTQYF. The CDR3 nucleotides read TGTGCCAGCAGTCCTCCCGGTGTGGATACGCAGTATTTT.